At least ten counts were recorded for the clone carrying this TCR beta chain. Its antigen is unidentified. Per the germline V gene, CDR1 is SGDLS and CDR2 is YYNGEE. The CDR3 is 14 amino acids. V was shortened by 1 base and J by 2 bases, with 10 bases between the two germline ends. Unique molecular identifiers were incorporated when the TCRbeta library was constructed. TCRdb used MiXCR to reprocess the PCR reads, holding one entry per CDR3 protein. The sample holds about 260,000 distinct CDR3 sequences, about 9.9% seen once. This sample was taken from a study of T-cell reconstitution after alpha-beta-depleted transplantation in children. Study conclusions and caveats: T-cell numbers and diversity one year post-transplant derived largely from freshly generated T cells.

The rearrangement joins TRBV9 to TRBJ2-7; tentative D call: TRBD2 (5 bases). The sequence was collected from a male patient between 2 and 15 years old who had a stem cell transplant for chronic granulomatous disease, so the T cells may come from the graft donor. Sequencing used peripheral blood, obtained 180 days after TCRalphabeta/CD19-depleted stem cell transplant. The CDR3 DNA is TGTGCCAGCAGCGTACAGGTGGGAGCCTACGAGCAGTACTTC. Translating it yields CASSVQVGAYEQYF.